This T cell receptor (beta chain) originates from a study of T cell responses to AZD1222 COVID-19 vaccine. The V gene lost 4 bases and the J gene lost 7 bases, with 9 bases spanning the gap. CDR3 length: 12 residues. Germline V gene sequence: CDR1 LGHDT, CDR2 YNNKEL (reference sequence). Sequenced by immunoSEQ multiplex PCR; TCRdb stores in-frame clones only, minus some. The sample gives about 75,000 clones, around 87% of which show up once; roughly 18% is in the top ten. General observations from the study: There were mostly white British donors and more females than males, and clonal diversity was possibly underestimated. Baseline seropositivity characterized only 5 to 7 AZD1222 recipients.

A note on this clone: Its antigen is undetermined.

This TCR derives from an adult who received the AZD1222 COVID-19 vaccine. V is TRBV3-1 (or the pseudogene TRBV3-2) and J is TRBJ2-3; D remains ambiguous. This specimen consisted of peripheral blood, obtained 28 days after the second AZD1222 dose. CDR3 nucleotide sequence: TGTGCCAGCAGCCGGAGATCCTATACGCAGTATTTT. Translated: CASSRRSYTQYF.